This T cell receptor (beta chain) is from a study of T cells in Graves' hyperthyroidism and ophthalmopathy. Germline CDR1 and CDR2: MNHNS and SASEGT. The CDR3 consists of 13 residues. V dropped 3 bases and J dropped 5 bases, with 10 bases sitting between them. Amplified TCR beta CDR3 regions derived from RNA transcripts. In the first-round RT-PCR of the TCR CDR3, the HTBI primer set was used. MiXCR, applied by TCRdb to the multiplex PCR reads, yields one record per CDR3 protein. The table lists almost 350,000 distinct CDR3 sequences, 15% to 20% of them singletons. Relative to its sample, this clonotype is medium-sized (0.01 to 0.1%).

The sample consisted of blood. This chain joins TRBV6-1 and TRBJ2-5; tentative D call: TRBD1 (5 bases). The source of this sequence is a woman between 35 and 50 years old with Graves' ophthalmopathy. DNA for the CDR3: TGTGCCAGCAGTGACGACAGATACGAGACCCAGTACTTC. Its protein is CASSDDRYETQYF.